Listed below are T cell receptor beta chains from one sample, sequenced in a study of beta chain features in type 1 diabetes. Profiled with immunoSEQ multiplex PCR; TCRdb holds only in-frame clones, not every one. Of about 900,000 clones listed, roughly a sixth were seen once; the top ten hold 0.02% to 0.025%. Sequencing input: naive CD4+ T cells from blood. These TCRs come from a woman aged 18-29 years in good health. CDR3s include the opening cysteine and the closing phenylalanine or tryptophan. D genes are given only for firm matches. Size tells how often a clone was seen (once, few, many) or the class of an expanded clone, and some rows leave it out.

CDR3nt: TGCAGCGTTGGCCCAACTGGACAGGGGGCGGGAGAGACCCAGTACTTC; CDR3aa: CSVGPTGQGAGETQYF; abundance: -; d_gene: TRBD1; j_gene: TRBJ2-5; v_gene: TRBV29-1
CDR3nt: TGTGCCATCAGTGAGGCCTTGTTCCTAGCGGGAGTGGTAGATACGCAGTATTTT; CDR3aa: CAISEALFLAGVVDTQYF; abundance: -; d_gene: TRBD2; j_gene: TRBJ2-3; v_gene: TRBV10-3
CDR3nt: TGTGCCAGCAGTGAAGGGACAGCAATGAACACTGAAGCTTTCTTT; CDR3aa: CASSEGTAMNTEAFF; abundance: few; d_gene: -; j_gene: TRBJ1-1; v_gene: TRBV6-1
CDR3nt: TGTGCCACCCCCGTCACCGGGACCATATCCTACGAGCAGTACTTC; CDR3aa: CATPVTGTISYEQYF; abundance: few; d_gene: -; j_gene: TRBJ2-7; v_gene: TRBV27
CDR3nt: TGCGCCAGCAGCTTCCAGGGTTGGGGCCTCAATGAAAAACTGTTTTTT; CDR3aa: CASSFQGWGLNEKLFF; abundance: few; d_gene: -; j_gene: TRBJ1-4; v_gene: TRBV4-3
CDR3nt: TGCAGTGCAGGTAGTGGAGATACGCAGTATTTT; CDR3aa: CSAGSGDTQYF; abundance: few; d_gene: -; j_gene: TRBJ2-3; v_gene: TRBV20-1
CDR3nt: TGTGCCAGCAGCCCCGGTCTTCGGGTTTCCCAAGAGACCCAGTACTTC; CDR3aa: CASSPGLRVSQETQYF; abundance: few; d_gene: -; j_gene: TRBJ2-5; v_gene: TRBV7-2
CDR3nt: TGTGCTAGTGGCAAGACTAGCGGGGGGTCCGGGGAGCTGTTTTTT; CDR3aa: CASGKTSGGSGELFF; abundance: few; d_gene: TRBD2; j_gene: TRBJ2-2; v_gene: TRBV12-5
CDR3nt: TGTGCCAGCACTAAAGAGACCCAGTACTTC; CDR3aa: CASTKETQYF; abundance: -; d_gene: -; j_gene: TRBJ2-5; v_gene: TRBV27
CDR3nt: TGTGCCAGCAGTTTACAGGGGGTGAACACCGGGGAGCTGTTTTTT; CDR3aa: CASSLQGVNTGELFF; abundance: few; d_gene: TRBD1; j_gene: TRBJ2-2; v_gene: TRBV28
CDR3nt: TGTGCCAGCAGCCAAGACGCACTCCCCACTAACTATGGCTACACCTTC; CDR3aa: CASSQDALPTNYGYTF; abundance: few; d_gene: -; j_gene: TRBJ1-2; v_gene: TRBV14
CDR3nt: TGTGCCAGCAGTTTGCGCCGGGACTCGGAGACCCAGTACTTC; CDR3aa: CASSLRRDSETQYF; abundance: -; d_gene: -; j_gene: TRBJ2-5; v_gene: TRBV27
CDR3nt: TGTGCCATCAGTGGCTCACCGGGACAGGGAGACACAGATACGCAGTATTTT; CDR3aa: CAISGSPGQGDTDTQYF; abundance: -; d_gene: TRBD1; j_gene: TRBJ2-3; v_gene: TRBV10-3
CDR3nt: TGTGCCAGCAGTCACAAGCGGGACGGGTACGAGCAGTACTTC; CDR3aa: CASSHKRDGYEQYF; abundance: few; d_gene: TRBD2; j_gene: TRBJ2-7; v_gene: TRBV6-6
CDR3nt: TGTGCCAGCTCACAAACCCGCAGGGTCGGTAGCAATCAGCCCCAGCATTTT; CDR3aa: CASSQTRRVGSNQPQHF; abundance: -; d_gene: -; j_gene: TRBJ1-5; v_gene: TRBV18
CDR3nt: TGTGCCAGCAGTCAGTTTTCGGCCAACTCTATACGGGGCTACACCTTC; CDR3aa: CASSQFSANSIRGYTF; abundance: few; d_gene: -; j_gene: TRBJ1-2; v_gene: TRBV5-4
CDR3nt: TGTGCCAGCACGAGGGGGTCGGCCACTGAAGCTTTCTTT; CDR3aa: CASTRGSATEAFF; abundance: -; d_gene: -; j_gene: TRBJ1-1; v_gene: TRBV25-1
CDR3nt: TGTGCCAGCAGCGTTCGGACAGGACCCCGCTCAACTAATGAAAAACTGTTTTTT; CDR3aa: CASSVRTGPRSTNEKLFF; abundance: -; d_gene: TRBD1; j_gene: TRBJ1-4; v_gene: TRBV7-9
CDR3nt: TGTGCCACCTTCTCACGCTACGAGCAGTACTTC; CDR3aa: CATFSRYEQYF; abundance: few; d_gene: -; j_gene: TRBJ2-7; v_gene: TRBV28
CDR3nt: TGTGCCAGCAGCTTAGGGGGGAGTCGCTCCTACGAGCAGTACTTC; CDR3aa: CASSLGGSRSYEQYF; abundance: -; d_gene: -; j_gene: TRBJ2-7; v_gene: TRBV11-2
CDR3nt: TGTGCCAGCAGCCGTACACTAGCGGGAGGGCGAAATGAGCAGTTCTTC; CDR3aa: CASSRTLAGGRNEQFF; abundance: -; d_gene: TRBD2; j_gene: TRBJ2-1; v_gene: TRBV6-6
CDR3nt: TGCGCCAGCGGAAACCCCACCGGGGAGCTGTTTTTT; CDR3aa: CASGNPTGELFF; abundance: -; d_gene: -; j_gene: TRBJ2-2; v_gene: TRBV5-1
CDR3nt: TGTGCCAGCAGCCCCCCGGCAGGACGTAACTATGGCTACACCTTC; CDR3aa: CASSPPAGRNYGYTF; abundance: -; d_gene: -; j_gene: TRBJ1-2; v_gene: TRBV4-2
CDR3nt: TGCGCCAGCAGCCAAGATAGGGCTCCGGGGGCCGAAAACATTCAGTACTTC; CDR3aa: CASSQDRAPGAENIQYF; abundance: few; d_gene: -; j_gene: TRBJ2-4; v_gene: TRBV4-3
CDR3nt: TGTGCCAGCAGCTTAACTGCGGGACAGGGGGCGGGTGAGCAGTTCTTC; CDR3aa: CASSLTAGQGAGEQFF; abundance: -; d_gene: TRBD1; j_gene: TRBJ2-1; v_gene: TRBV7-2
CDR3nt: TGCAGTGCCCCTGAGTATGGCTACACCTTC; CDR3aa: CSAPEYGYTF; abundance: few; d_gene: -; j_gene: TRBJ1-2; v_gene: TRBV20-1
CDR3nt: TGTGCCAGCAGCGTAGGCCGGACCTATCCGGGAGAGACCCAGTACTTC; CDR3aa: CASSVGRTYPGETQYF; abundance: few; d_gene: -; j_gene: TRBJ2-5; v_gene: TRBV9
CDR3nt: TGTGCCAGCAGCTTAGGGCTAGCGGGAGGGCACGAGCAGTACTTC; CDR3aa: CASSLGLAGGHEQYF; abundance: -; d_gene: TRBD2; j_gene: TRBJ2-7; v_gene: TRBV7-2
CDR3nt: TGTGCCAGTTTGTGGGAGAACACTGAAGCTTTCTTT; CDR3aa: CASLWENTEAFF; abundance: few; d_gene: -; j_gene: TRBJ1-1; v_gene: TRBV5-8
CDR3nt: TGTGCCAGCAGCTTTAGGGGGACGCAGTATTTT; CDR3aa: CASSFRGTQYF; abundance: -; d_gene: -; j_gene: TRBJ2-3; v_gene: TRBV5-4
CDR3nt: TGTGCCAGCAGTGAACAGGCGGGAGTTGTTGAGCAGTTCTTC; CDR3aa: CASSEQAGVVEQFF; abundance: few; d_gene: TRBD2; j_gene: TRBJ2-1; v_gene: TRBV2
CDR3nt: TGCGCCAGCAGCCAACAGACTAGTTTCGAGCAGTACTTC; CDR3aa: CASSQQTSFEQYF; abundance: few; d_gene: -; j_gene: TRBJ2-7; v_gene: TRBV4-3
CDR3nt: TGTGCCAGCAGCTTTAACAGGGAAGGGGAGACCCAGTACTTC; CDR3aa: CASSFNREGETQYF; abundance: -; d_gene: -; j_gene: TRBJ2-5; v_gene: TRBV5-6
CDR3nt: TGTGCCAGCAGCGGGGGGACTAGCGTGCCCACAGATACGCAGTATTTT; CDR3aa: CASSGGTSVPTDTQYF; abundance: -; d_gene: TRBD2; j_gene: TRBJ2-3; v_gene: TRBV7-2
CDR3nt: TGCGCCAGCAGCTTGGGACAGGTCTATGGCTACACCTTC; CDR3aa: CASSLGQVYGYTF; abundance: -; d_gene: -; j_gene: TRBJ1-2; v_gene: TRBV5-1
CDR3nt: TGTGCCAGCAGTTTATCCGGTAGTAGCAATCAGCCCCAGCATTTT; CDR3aa: CASSLSGSSNQPQHF; abundance: -; d_gene: -; j_gene: TRBJ1-5; v_gene: TRBV28
CDR3nt: TGTGCCAGCAGTTCTCGACTAGCGGGAGGACGCGAGCAGTTCTTC; CDR3aa: CASSSRLAGGREQFF; abundance: -; d_gene: TRBD2; j_gene: TRBJ2-1; v_gene: TRBV6-5
CDR3nt: TGTGCCAGCAGAAGGCCCTCACGGACAGGCTGGTCCTACGAGCAGTACTTC; CDR3aa: CASRRPSRTGWSYEQYF; abundance: few; d_gene: TRBD1; j_gene: TRBJ2-7; v_gene: TRBV28
CDR3nt: TGTGCCAGCAGCGCAAACCCAAACACTGAAGCTTTCTTT; CDR3aa: CASSANPNTEAFF; abundance: -; d_gene: -; j_gene: TRBJ1-1; v_gene: TRBV7-8
CDR3nt: TGTGCCAGCAGTTACGTCGGGCAGGGTCGTAACTATGGCTACACCTTC; CDR3aa: CASSYVGQGRNYGYTF; abundance: few; d_gene: -; j_gene: TRBJ1-2; v_gene: TRBV6-5
CDR3nt: TGTGCCACCGGGCCGCGTCTTAACTATGGCTACACCTTC; CDR3aa: CATGPRLNYGYTF; abundance: few; d_gene: -; j_gene: TRBJ1-2; v_gene: TRBV28
CDR3nt: TGTGCCAGCACCGGACAGACCCAAGAGACCCAGTACTTC; CDR3aa: CASTGQTQETQYF; abundance: -; d_gene: -; j_gene: TRBJ2-5; v_gene: TRBV7-9
CDR3nt: TGCGCCAGCAGAACCTCGGGCACCCTGACGTGGGAGCAGTACTTC; CDR3aa: CASRTSGTLTWEQYF; abundance: many; d_gene: -; j_gene: TRBJ2-7; v_gene: TRBV23-1
CDR3nt: TGTGCCACCAGCAGAGGGGGGAATGGGGAGACCCAGTACTTC; CDR3aa: CATSRGGNGETQYF; abundance: -; d_gene: -; j_gene: TRBJ2-5; v_gene: TRBV15
CDR3nt: TGTGCCAGCTCACCCATCAGCGGGAATGAGCAGTTCTTC; CDR3aa: CASSPISGNEQFF; abundance: few; d_gene: -; j_gene: TRBJ2-1; v_gene: TRBV18
CDR3nt: TGCGCCAGCAGCTTGGCCACCAGGGGAGAGCAGTTCTTC; CDR3aa: CASSLATRGEQFF; abundance: few; d_gene: -; j_gene: TRBJ2-1; v_gene: TRBV5-1
CDR3nt: TGTGCCATCACCAATATGGGGCTAGCGGACGCCTACGAGCAGTACTTC; CDR3aa: CAITNMGLADAYEQYF; abundance: -; d_gene: TRBD2; j_gene: TRBJ2-7; v_gene: TRBV10-3
CDR3nt: TGTGCCAGCAGCTTTTCCTCGACTAGCGGGAACACCGGGGAGCTGTTTTTT; CDR3aa: CASSFSSTSGNTGELFF; abundance: -; d_gene: TRBD2; j_gene: TRBJ2-2; v_gene: TRBV7-9
CDR3nt: TGTGCCAGCAGCCAAGGTCCCGGGTTAAACCGACTGACCCATACGCAGTATTTT; CDR3aa: CASSQGPGLNRLTHTQYF; abundance: -; d_gene: -; j_gene: TRBJ2-3; v_gene: TRBV4-2
CDR3nt: TGTGCCAGCAGCTTAGTCGGGAGCGGCCGGCAGTACTTC; CDR3aa: CASSLVGSGRQYF; abundance: -; d_gene: -; j_gene: TRBJ2-7; v_gene: TRBV7-2
CDR3nt: TGCGCCAGCAGCTCTGACAGGGGGGCAAGGGAGCAGTACTTC; CDR3aa: CASSSDRGAREQYF; abundance: few; d_gene: TRBD1; j_gene: TRBJ2-7; v_gene: TRBV5-1
CDR3nt: TGTGCCAGCAGCTTATCGGGAGGGGGGCTTGAGCAGTACTTC; CDR3aa: CASSLSGGGLEQYF; abundance: few; d_gene: TRBD2; j_gene: TRBJ2-7; v_gene: TRBV7-8
CDR3nt: TGTGCCATCAGTGAGTCAGAATCGGGTAGAGATACGCAGTATTTT; CDR3aa: CAISESESGRDTQYF; abundance: few; d_gene: -; j_gene: TRBJ2-3; v_gene: TRBV10-3
CDR3nt: TGTGCCAGCAGCGCCCGACTGGGCCGCCAGGGGACAGATACGCAGTATTTT; CDR3aa: CASSARLGRQGTDTQYF; abundance: -; d_gene: -; j_gene: TRBJ2-3; v_gene: TRBV9
CDR3nt: TGTGCCAGCAGCCAAGGAGGGGCGGTCGGGGAGCTGTTTTTT; CDR3aa: CASSQGGAVGELFF; abundance: few; d_gene: -; j_gene: TRBJ2-2; v_gene: TRBV4-2